This TCR beta chain was documented in a study of beta chain features in type 1 diabetes. Study outcomes and limitations: Moderately but significantly shorter TCRB CDR3s were found in Type 1 diabetes patients in all four CD4+ subsets.

Of the isolated RNA, all was reverse transcribed, and so the sequenced material was expressed TCRB transcripts. Using immunoSEQ multiplex PCR, the repertoire was profiled, and TCRdb retains in-frame clones only, with some absent. This table holds over 650,000 clones, about an eighth found once. A word on this clone: The antigen is not known. The same CDR3 also results from other DNA sequences found in this sample.

The sequence was obtained from a man aged 18 to 35 with type 1 diabetes. The source material was naive CD4+ T cells from blood.

The CDR3: CSVRREGTDTQYF. CDR3 coding DNA: TGCAGCGTGCGGCGGGAGGGCACAGATACGCAGTATTTT. This chain uses TRBV29-1 with TRBJ2-3; TRBD2 matches 8 bases. V shed 6 bases and J 1 base; nucleotides not matched to a gene: 3. The CDR3 has 13 residues. Germline V gene data show CDR1 as SQVTM and CDR2 as ANQGSEA.